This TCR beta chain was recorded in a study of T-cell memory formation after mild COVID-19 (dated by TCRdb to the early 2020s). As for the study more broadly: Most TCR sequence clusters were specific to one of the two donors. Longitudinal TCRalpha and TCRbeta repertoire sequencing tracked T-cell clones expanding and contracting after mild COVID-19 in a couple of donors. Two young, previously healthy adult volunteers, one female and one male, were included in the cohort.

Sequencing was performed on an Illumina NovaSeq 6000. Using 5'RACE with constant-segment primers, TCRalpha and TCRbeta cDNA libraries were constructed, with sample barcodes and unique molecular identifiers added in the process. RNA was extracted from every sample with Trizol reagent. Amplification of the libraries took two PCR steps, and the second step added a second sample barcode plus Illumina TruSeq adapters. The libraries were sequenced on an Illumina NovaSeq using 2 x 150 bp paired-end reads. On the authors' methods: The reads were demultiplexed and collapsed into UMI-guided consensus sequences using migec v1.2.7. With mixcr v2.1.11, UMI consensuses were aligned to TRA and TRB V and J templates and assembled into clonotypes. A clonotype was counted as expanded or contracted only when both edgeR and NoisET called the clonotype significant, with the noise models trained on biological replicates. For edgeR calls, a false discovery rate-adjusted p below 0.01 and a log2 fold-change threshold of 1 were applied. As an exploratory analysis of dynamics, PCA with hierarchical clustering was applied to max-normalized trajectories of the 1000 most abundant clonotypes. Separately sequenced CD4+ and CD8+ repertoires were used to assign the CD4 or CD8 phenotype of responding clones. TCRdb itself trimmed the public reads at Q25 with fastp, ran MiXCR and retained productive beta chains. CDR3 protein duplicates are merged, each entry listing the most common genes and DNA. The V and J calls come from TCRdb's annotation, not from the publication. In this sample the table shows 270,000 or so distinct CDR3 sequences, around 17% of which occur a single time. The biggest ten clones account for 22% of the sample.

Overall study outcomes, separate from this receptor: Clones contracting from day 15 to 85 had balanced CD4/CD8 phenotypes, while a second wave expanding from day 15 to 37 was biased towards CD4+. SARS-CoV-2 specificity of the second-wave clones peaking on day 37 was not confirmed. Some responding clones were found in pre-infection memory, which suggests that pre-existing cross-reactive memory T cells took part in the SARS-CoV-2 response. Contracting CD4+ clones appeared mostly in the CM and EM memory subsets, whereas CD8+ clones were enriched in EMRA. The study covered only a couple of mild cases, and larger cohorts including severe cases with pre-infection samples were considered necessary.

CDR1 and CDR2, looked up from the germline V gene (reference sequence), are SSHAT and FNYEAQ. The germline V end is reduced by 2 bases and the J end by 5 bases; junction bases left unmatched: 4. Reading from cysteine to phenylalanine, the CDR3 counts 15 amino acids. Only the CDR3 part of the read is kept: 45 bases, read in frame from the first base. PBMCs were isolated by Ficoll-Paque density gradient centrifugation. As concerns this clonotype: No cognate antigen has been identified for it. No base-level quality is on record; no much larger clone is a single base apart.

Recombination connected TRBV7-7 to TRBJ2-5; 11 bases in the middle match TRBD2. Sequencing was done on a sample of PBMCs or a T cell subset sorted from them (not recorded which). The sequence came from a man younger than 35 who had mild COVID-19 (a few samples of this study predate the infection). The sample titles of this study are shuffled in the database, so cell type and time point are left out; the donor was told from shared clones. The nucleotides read TGTGCCAGCAGCTTAACACTAGCGGGGGTGGAGACCCAGTACTTC. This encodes CASSLTLAGVETQYF.